Sequencing of this T cell receptor (beta chain) was carried out in a study of radiation and T cells in renal cell carcinoma. The germline CDR1 and CDR2 sequences are SNHLY and FYNNEI. With 6 bases clipped from V and 7 bases from J, the junction kept 8 bases outside the gene matches. This CDR3 has 13 amino acids. Described time point: blood 4 weeks post-SBRT, at nephrectomy. Stated treatment: 15 Gy SBRT to primary tumor, nephrectomy 4 weeks later. Profiling relied on immunoSEQ multiplex PCR, and the TCRdb table lists in-frame clones only, not all of them. The repertoire consists of around 81,000 clones, with around four fifths occurring once and the leading ten covering roughly a tenth.

The receptor comes from a man aged 50-59 years with renal cell carcinoma. The material was blood, obtained from a patient whose treatment included radiotherapy and nephrectomy. The V call is TRBV2, the J call TRBJ1-2; 7 bases line up with TRBD1. The CDR3 sequence is CASSGQEISGYTF. The CDR3 DNA reads TGTGCCAGCAGCGGACAGGAAATCTCTGGCTACACCTTC. Based on the CDR3 plus reference TRBV2 and TRBJ1-2, the full variable domain is EPEVTQTPSHQVTQMGQEVILRCVPISNHLYFYWYRQILGQKVEFLVSFYNNEISEKSEIFDDQFSVERPDGSNFTLKIRSTKLEDSAMYFCASSGQEISGYTFGSGTRLTVV.